This T cell receptor beta chain is from a study of regulatory T cells in long-lasting Graves disease. Specified time point: newly diagnosed GD, antithyroid drugs for less than 3 months. Extracted PBMC RNA gave rise to the TCR library. With V trimmed by 4 bases and J by 6 bases, 19 bases remained unmatched. Germline values: CDR1 MNHEY, CDR2 SMNVEV (reference sequence). This CDR3 spans 19 amino acids. This clonotype was seen at least ten times. Researchers made TCR beta libraries by using iRepertoire HTBI primers and running Arm-PCR on CDR3 regions. Each CDR3 protein gets one entry after TCRdb re-called the multiplex PCR reads with MiXCR. Among some 230,000 distinct CDR3 sequences listed, about 18% were seen once.

The receptor was derived from a female donor with Graves disease. Here the sequenced sample was peripheral blood mononuclear cells (PBMCs), taken at new diagnosis, from a patient treated with antithyroid drugs. The V gene is TRBV27, the J gene TRBJ2-3, with 10 bases that match TRBD2. The CDR3 coding sequence is TGTGCCAGCAGTTCTTCCCATCCTCTGACTAGCGGGTCGGTGGATACGCAGTATTTT. Its translation is CASSSSHPLTSGSVDTQYF.